This is a list of T cell receptor beta chains from one sample in a study of blood T cell repertoires in COVID-19. The repertoire was sequenced with immunoSEQ multiplex PCR; TCRdb's copy has only in-frame clones and lacks some. Seen here are approximately 120,000 clones, about 78% observed once, and the top ten hold roughly 4%. Sequencing was performed on peripheral blood. The receptors shown here come from a human donor in a cohort sampled during active or convalescent COVID-19. Each CDR3 is given with its conserved first and last residue. A D gene is named only where the DNA matches it firmly. Clone size appears in some rows only: once, few, many, or a class for an expanded clone.

j_call clone_size v_call d_call cdr3_nt cdr3_aa
TRBJ2-1 - TRBV6-5 - TGTGCCAGCAGTTACGGGGGGGGCGATGAGCAGTTCTTC CASSYGGGDEQFF
TRBJ2-2 few TRBV6-1 TRBD2 TGTGCCAGCAGTGAAGGGCTAGCGGGAGGTATGGGGGAGCTGTTTTTT CASSEGLAGGMGELFF
TRBJ2-1 - TRBV9 - TGTGCCAGCAGCGTAGACCTACCCAATGAGCAGTTCTTC CASSVDLPNEQFF
TRBJ2-1 - TRBV9 - TGTGCCAGCAGCCAACGACGGACTAATCTCAATGTTGAGCAGTTCTTC CASSQRRTNLNVEQFF
TRBJ2-1 - TRBV6-2/TRBV6-3 - TGTGCCAGCAGTGATCATACTGGAGACGAGCAGTTCTTC CASSDHTGDEQFF
TRBJ2-7 - TRBV10-3 - TGTGCCATCAGTGAGACACGACAGGCCTCCTACGAGCAGTACTTC CAISETRQASYEQYF
TRBJ1-2 - TRBV2 - TGTGCCAGCGCTCGGGCCGGCGGGTCCTATGGCTACACCTTC CASARAGGSYGYTF
TRBJ1-1 - TRBV7-9 - TGTGCCAGCACCATAGCCGGGGGAAGGACTGAAGCTTTCTTT CASTIAGGRTEAFF
TRBJ1-2 few TRBV30 - TGTGCCTGGAGTGTAAGGAGGGATGGCTACACCTTC CAWSVRRDGYTF
TRBJ2-5 - TRBV30 TRBD2 TGTGCCTGGAGTGTCCGATGGGAGGGTGATACCCAGTACTTC CAWSVRWEGDTQYF
TRBJ2-2 - TRBV4-2 TRBD1 TGTGCCAGCAGCCACACAGGGGGCCAGGGAGAAACCGGGGAGCTGTTTTTT CASSHTGGQGETGELFF
TRBJ1-2 - TRBV7-8 TRBD1 TGTGCCAGCAGCTTAGACAGGGGCAACTATGGCTACACCTTC CASSLDRGNYGYTF
TRBJ1-3 - TRBV18 - TGTGCCAGCTCACCCAATCCCCTGCAGTCAATTGGAAACACCATATATTTT CASSPNPLQSIGNTIYF
TRBJ1-2 once TRBV18 - TGTGCCAGCTCACAACAGGGAGACCGGGGCTACACCTTC CASSQQGDRGYTF
TRBJ2-6 - TRBV2 - TGTGCCAGCATGGTGGCCCCTGGGGCCAACGTCCTGACTTTC CASMVAPGANVLTF
TRBJ2-1 - TRBV7-9 TRBD1 TGTGCCAGCAGCACCTTCGCCGGGACAGTAGGGATCTTC CASSTFAGTVGIF
TRBJ2-7 - TRBV7-8 - TGTGCCAGCAGCCTCCTTTTGACTAGCTCCTACGAGCAGTACTTC CASSLLLTSSYEQYF
TRBJ2-2 - TRBV6-5 - TGTGCCAGCAGTTACCGGGGGGCGGGCACCGGGGAGCTGTTTTTT CASSYRGAGTGELFF
TRBJ2-2 once TRBV28 - TGTGCCAGCAGTGTCAGTTTGCTCGACACCGGGGAGCTGTTTTTT CASSVSLLDTGELFF
TRBJ1-6 few TRBV3-1/TRBV3-2 - TGTGCCAGCAGCCAGGGTATTGAGAACAGCTCACCCCTCCACTTT CASSQGIENSSPLHF
TRBJ1-1 - TRBV28 - TGTGCCAGCAGTTTAGGTTCGGGGTTCGGAACTGAAGCTTTCTTT CASSLGSGFGTEAFF